The clone carrying this T cell receptor beta chain was seen a handful of times. The antigen remains undetermined. Samples were taken several times over chemoradiotherapy. The CDR3 is made up of 14 amino acids. Germline V gene data show CDR1 as LNHDA and CDR2 as SQIVND (reference sequence). Between the trimmed V and J ends, which lost 4 bases and 4 bases, there was a span of 14 bases. The sample comes from a study of chemoradiotherapy in HPV16-positive cancers. Study information: A couple of HPV16-positive patients' cells yielded candidate HPV-specific clones and common motifs.

The table came from immunoSEQ multiplex PCR; TCRdb's copy has only in-frame clones and leaves some out. The sample lists 9,500 to 15,000 clones, 55% to 75% occurring once. General observations from the study: Better recurrence-free survival went with HPV-responsive T-cell expansion in HPV16-positive patients. Candidate HPV-specific clones and E7-related TCR motifs grew in tumor during treatment.

The chain has TRBV19 and TRBJ2-7; D gene uncertain. This TCR came from a human donor with HPV-associated anogenital cancer. Sample collection was performed from a patient who underwent chemoradiotherapy. The CDR3 region has the DNA TGTGCCAGTAGTACCCTGTCTCGGGTATACGAGCAGTACTTC. It codes for CASSTLSRVYEQYF.